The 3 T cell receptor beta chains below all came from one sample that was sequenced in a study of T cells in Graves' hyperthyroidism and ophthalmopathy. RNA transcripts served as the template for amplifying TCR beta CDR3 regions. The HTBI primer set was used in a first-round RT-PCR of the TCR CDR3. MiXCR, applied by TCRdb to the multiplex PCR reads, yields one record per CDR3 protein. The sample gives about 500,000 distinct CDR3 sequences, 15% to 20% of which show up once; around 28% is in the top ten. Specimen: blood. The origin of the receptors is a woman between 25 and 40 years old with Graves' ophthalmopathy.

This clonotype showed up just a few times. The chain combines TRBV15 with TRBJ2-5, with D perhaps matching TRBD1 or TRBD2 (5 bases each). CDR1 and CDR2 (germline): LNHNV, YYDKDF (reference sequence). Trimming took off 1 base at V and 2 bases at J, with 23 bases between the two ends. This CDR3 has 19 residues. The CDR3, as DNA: TGTGCCACCAGCAGAGCCCCCACCGTTAGTAGGGGAGATCAAGAGACCCAGTACTTC. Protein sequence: CATSRAPTVSRGDQETQYF.

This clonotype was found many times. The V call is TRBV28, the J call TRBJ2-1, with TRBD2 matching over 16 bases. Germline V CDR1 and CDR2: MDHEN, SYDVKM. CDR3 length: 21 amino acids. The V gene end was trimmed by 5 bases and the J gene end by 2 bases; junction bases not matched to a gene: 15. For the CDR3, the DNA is TGTGCCAGCAGTCTCCCCCCCCCCGGGACTAGCGGGAGGGCCGCCTACAATGAGCAGTTCTTC. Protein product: CASSLPPPGTSGRAAYNEQFF.

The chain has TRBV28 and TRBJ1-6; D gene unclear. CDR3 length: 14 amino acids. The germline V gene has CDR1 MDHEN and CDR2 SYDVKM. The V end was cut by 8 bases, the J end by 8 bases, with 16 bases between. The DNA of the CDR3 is TGTGCCAGCGTACGGGCGGGATCTCATTCACCCCTCCACTTT. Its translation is CASVRAGSHSPLHF.